This T cell receptor (beta chain) was recorded in a study of Ad26.COV2.S vaccination and SARS-CoV-2 variants. Points from the study as a whole: Non-spike TCR breadth showed similarity between vaccine and placebo recipients. Post-vaccination spike-specific CD8+ and CD4+ T cell responses reportedly had substantial breadth. Vaccine recipients had higher spike-specific TCR breadth than placebo recipients. It is possible that the TCR breadth and depth analyses underestimated the total T cell responses.

TCRdb's copy holds only in-frame clones and misses some; the assay was immunoSEQ multiplex PCR. Found here are approximately 340,000 clones, about 90% of them singletons; the top ten hold roughly 3.9%. CDR1 and CDR2 from the germline V gene are SGDLS and YYNGEE. The germline V and J ends were trimmed by 3 bases and 0 bases, with 11 bases remaining between them. The CDR3 is 15 residues long. About this clone: Its antigen is unidentified.

This chain connects TRBV9 to TRBJ2-3, with D tentatively TRBD2 (5 bases). The source of this sequence is a human donor who had recovered from COVID-19. This sample comprised peripheral blood, obtained after recovery from COVID-19. CDR3 sequence (DNA): TGTGCCAGCAGCGGGGTAGGACTGAGCACAGATACGCAGTATTTT. Its protein is CASSGVGLSTDTQYF.